This T cell receptor (beta chain) was sequenced during a study of T cells in Graves' hyperthyroidism and ophthalmopathy. CDR1 and CDR2 from the germline V gene are MGHRA and YSYEKL. Trimming removed 4 bases at V and 5 bases at J, with 14 bases between. This CDR3 comprises 14 residues. This clonotype was seen ten or more times. The antigen is unknown. TCR beta CDR3 regions were amplified from RNA transcripts. A first-round RT-PCR of the TCR CDR3 used the HTBI primer set. TCRdb processed the multiplex PCR reads anew with MiXCR; each CDR3 protein has one entry. The table has 550,000 to 600,000 distinct CDR3 sequences, around 42% seen once; the top ten hold 15% to 20%. The study's findings and limits: Blood samples included most of the expanded thyroid clonotypes exceeding 0.001.

The V gene is TRBV4-1, the J gene TRBJ1-2; D possibly corresponds to TRBD1 (6 bases). The sample comprised peripheral blood or thyroid tissue (not recorded which). The TCR comes from an adult woman with Graves' disease, either hyperthyroidism or ophthalmopathy (not recorded which). CDR3 residues: CASSPRGRGYGYTF. The CDR3 bases are TGCGCCAGCAGCCCCCGTGGCAGGGGTTATGGCTACACCTTC.